The rows below give T cell receptor beta chains drawn from one sample of a study of vaccination and CD4 T cells after COVID-19. TCRdb reprocessed the PCR reads via MiXCR and lists one record per CDR3 protein. The sample yields fewer than 15,000 distinct CDR3 sequences, just under 45% seen once. These receptors are not linked to any known antigen. Sequencing used CD4+ T cells from blood, cultured in vitro. Receptors originate from a human donor who had recovered from COVID-19. The CDR3 runs from the conserved cysteine through the conserved F or W. D genes are given only for firm matches. Rows may omit the clone size; those that give it use once, few, many or a size class.

>once|TRBJ2-1|NA|TRBV6-5
TGTGCCAGCAGTTCCTATGGACGGAATGAGCAGTTCTTC
CASSSYGRNEQFF
>NA|TRBJ2-5|NA|TRBV2
TGTGCCAGCAGTCCGAGGTGGGCCAGCCAAGAGACCCAGTACTTC
CASSPRWASQETQYF
>NA|TRBJ2-2|NA|TRBV7-2
TGTGCCAGCAGCTTAAGTGCGGACGCCGGGGAGCTGTTTTTT
CASSLSADAGELFF
>NA|TRBJ1-1|TRBD1|TRBV2
TGTGCCAGCAGTGGACAGGGGAGGACTGAAGCTTTCTTT
CASSGQGRTEAFF
>few|TRBJ2-3|NA|TRBV7-8
TGTGCCAGCAGCTTACTCCCTGCTAGCACAGATACGCAGTATTTT
CASSLLPASTDTQYF
>NA|TRBJ1-5|NA|TRBV7-9
TGTGCCAGCAGCTCCGACTTGCAGCCCCAGCATTTT
CASSSDLQPQHF
>few|TRBJ1-2|TRBD1|TRBV6-1
TGTGCCAGCAGTAGGGACAGGGCTAACTATGGCTACACCTTC
CASSRDRANYGYTF
>NA|TRBJ1-6|NA|TRBV2
TGTGCCAGCCGTCTCGGTTCACCCCTCCACTTT
CASRLGSPLHF
>NA|TRBJ2-7|NA|TRBV12-3/TRBV12-4
TGTGCCAGCTGCACCGGGACGGTCTCCGAGCAGTACTTC
CASCTGTVSEQYF
>medium-sized|TRBJ1-2|TRBD1|TRBV6-1
TGTGCCAGCAGCCCCCTGGGGACAGAGCAAGAGGGCTACACCTTC
CASSPLGTEQEGYTF
>few|TRBJ1-1|TRBD1|TRBV20-1
TGCAGTGTTACACAGGGGGCGAGAGACACTGAAGCTTTCTTT
CSVTQGARDTEAFF
>NA|TRBJ2-3|NA|TRBV12-3/TRBV12-4
TGTGCCAGCAGTTTCCAGGGCCTTCAGGGCCTGACCTTT
CASSFQGLQGLTF
>medium-sized|TRBJ1-1|TRBD1|TRBV18
TGTGCCAGCTCACCCGGGCAGGGGGCCGTGAACACTGAAGCTTTCTTT
CASSPGQGAVNTEAFF
>NA|TRBJ2-1|TRBD2|TRBV30
TGTGCCTGGAGTGTAACAGCTAGCGGGAGGTACAATGAGCAGTTCTTC
CAWSVTASGRYNEQFF
>few|TRBJ1-1|NA|TRBV27
TGTGCCAGCAGTTTAGGCACGACAGGGAACACTGAAGCTTTCTTT
CASSLGTTGNTEAFF
>NA|TRBJ1-1|TRBD1|TRBV19
TGTGCCAGTAGTGTACAGGGGGCTAACACTGAAGCTTTCTTT
CASSVQGANTEAFF
>NA|TRBJ2-6|TRBD1|TRBV7-2
TGTGCCAGCAGCTTAATCCGGGACAGGGTTAGGTCTGGGGCCAACGTCCTGACTTTC
CASSLIRDRVRSGANVLTF
>few|TRBJ2-1|TRBD2|TRBV27
TGTGCCAGCAAAAGCGGACTAGCGTTAAATGAGCAGTTCTTC
CASKSGLALNEQFF
>NA|TRBJ2-5|NA|TRBV7-2
TGTGCCAGCAGCTTGAGTCGCGAGACCCAGTACTTC
CASSLSRETQYF
>NA|TRBJ1-2|NA|TRBV25-1
TGTGCCAGCAGTGAGGTAGAGATCTATGGCTACACCTTC
CASSEVEIYGYTF
>NA|TRBJ1-1|NA|TRBV7-2
TGTGCCAGCAGCCCAGCGGGCAGGGTGAGCACTGAAGCTTTCTTT
CASSPAGRVSTEAFF
>NA|TRBJ1-1|TRBD1|TRBV7-6
TGTGCCAGCAGCTCCCGACCAGGGGGCGCGAACACTGAAGCTTTCTTT
CASSSRPGGANTEAFF
>medium-sized|TRBJ1-2|NA|TRBV6-1
TGTGCCAGCAGCGGCAGCACTAATTCCCCAAGCTTC
CASSGSTNSPSF
>NA|TRBJ2-7|NA|TRBV7-2
TGTGCCAGCAGCTTCGGCAGCTCCTACGAGCAGTACTTC
CASSFGSSYEQYF
>few|TRBJ2-3|NA|TRBV27
TGTGCCAGCAGTTTACGTGGGGGGATTAGCACAGATACGCAGTATTTT
CASSLRGGISTDTQYF
>NA|TRBJ2-2|TRBD2|TRBV27
TGTGCCAGCAGTTTAAGCGGGGGGAACACCGGGGAGCTGTTTTTT
CASSLSGGNTGELFF
>few|TRBJ2-1|NA|TRBV7-2
TGTGCCAGCAGCATTCAGGGTTACAATGAGCAGTTCTTC
CASSIQGYNEQFF
>NA|TRBJ1-1|NA|TRBV27
TGTGCCAGCAGTTTATTTGCAGGACCGAACACTGAAGCTTTCTTT
CASSLFAGPNTEAFF
>medium-sized|TRBJ2-4|NA|TRBV20-1
TGCAGTGCTCCCCCGAGGCGCGGGGCCAAAAACATTCAGTACTTC
CSAPPRRGAKNIQYF
>NA|TRBJ2-7|NA|TRBV7-9
TGTGCCAGCAGCTTAGGAGACGAGCAGTACTTC
CASSLGDEQYF
>NA|TRBJ1-1|NA|TRBV24-1
TGTGCCACCAGCGATCAGGGTATGGCTTTCTTT
CATSDQGMAFF
>few|TRBJ1-5|TRBD1|TRBV27
TGTGCCAGCAGTGATCGACAGGGGAGGCATCAGCCCCAGCATTTT
CASSDRQGRHQPQHF
>few|TRBJ2-5|NA|TRBV19
TGTGCCAGTAGTATAGATTTGTACCAAGAGACCCAGTACTTC
CASSIDLYQETQYF
>NA|TRBJ2-2|TRBD2|TRBV7-2
TGTGCCAGCAGCTACCGTAGCGGGGCCAACACCGGGGAGCTGTTTTTT
CASSYRSGANTGELFF
>NA|TRBJ2-3|TRBD1|TRBV27
TGTGCCAGCAGTTTAGGGTGGAGACAGGGGGATCGTTCAGATACGCAGTATTTT
CASSLGWRQGDRSDTQYF
>few|TRBJ1-1|TRBD1|TRBV7-6
TGTGCCAGCAGCCCCAGGACAGGGAACACTGAAGCTTTCTTT
CASSPRTGNTEAFF
>NA|TRBJ1-1|NA|TRBV6-5
TGTGCCAGCAGTTACCCAGAAGGGAACACTGAAGCTTTCTTT
CASSYPEGNTEAFF
>NA|TRBJ1-1|NA|TRBV19
TGTGCCAGTAGTGCAGGACTGAACACTGAAGCTTTCTTT
CASSAGLNTEAFF
>NA|TRBJ2-7|TRBD2|TRBV7-9
TGTGCCAGCAGCTCCCGACTAGCGCATCAGTACGAGCAGTACTTC
CASSSRLAHQYEQYF
>few|TRBJ2-4|NA|TRBV5-1
TGCGCCAGCAGTGGAGGGGGCACCAGAGGGATTCAGTACTTC
CASSGGGTRGIQYF
>NA|TRBJ2-7|NA|TRBV20-1
TGCAGTGCTAACAGGCCGGGACATCAAGAGCAGTACTTC
CSANRPGHQEQYF
>few|TRBJ2-6|NA|TRBV7-2
TGTGCCAGCAGCCAAGGGGGAGCTGGGGCCAACGTCCTGACTTTC
CASSQGGAGANVLTF
>few|TRBJ1-5|NA|TRBV7-8
TGTGCCAGCAGCTCCCAAGACAGAATAGTAGCAGAGAATCAGCCCCAGCATTTT
CASSSQDRIVAENQPQHF
>NA|TRBJ2-3|NA|TRBV20-1
TGCAGTGCTAGAGATTCGGGAGTTGGAGATACGCAGTATTTT
CSARDSGVGDTQYF
>NA|TRBJ1-2|NA|TRBV19
TGTGCCAGCAAGGAGCCCGGGCCCCGGCAGGGCTACACCTTC
CASKEPGPRQGYTF
>NA|TRBJ2-6|NA|TRBV19
TGTGCCAGTAGTCTCGGGTCTGGGGCCAACGTCCTGACTTTC
CASSLGSGANVLTF
>NA|TRBJ2-2|TRBD1|TRBV4-1
TGCGCCAGCAGTGGGGACAGGGGGATCGGGGAGCTGTTTTTT
CASSGDRGIGELFF
>NA|TRBJ2-3|NA|TRBV24-1
TGTGCCACCAGTGATTCGAGCCTCACGGGTCTCCCCTGGGGCGCAGATACGCAGTATTTT
CATSDSSLTGLPWGADTQYF
>NA|TRBJ1-1|TRBD1|TRBV24-1
TGTGCCACCAGTGATTCGGGACAGGTGAACACTGAAGCTTTCTTT
CATSDSGQVNTEAFF
>few|TRBJ2-3|TRBD2|TRBV5-4
TGTGCCAGCAGCCAGGCGGGGGGTAGCACAGATACGCAGTATTTT
CASSQAGGSTDTQYF
>NA|TRBJ1-4|NA|TRBV20-1
TGCAGTGCTAGCCAGGCGACAGGCGGACGGGAAAAACTGTTTTTT
CSASQATGGREKLFF
>NA|TRBJ1-2|NA|TRBV30
TGTGCCTGGAGGGTCGGCGGCTATGGCTACACCTTC
CAWRVGGYGYTF
>NA|TRBJ1-4|NA|TRBV2
TGTGCCAGCAAGATTGTCCATGAAAAACTGTTTTTT
CASKIVHEKLFF
>NA|TRBJ1-1|NA|TRBV7-9
TGTGCCAGCAGCTTCGAGGGGGTTGGCACTGAAGCTTTCTTT
CASSFEGVGTEAFF